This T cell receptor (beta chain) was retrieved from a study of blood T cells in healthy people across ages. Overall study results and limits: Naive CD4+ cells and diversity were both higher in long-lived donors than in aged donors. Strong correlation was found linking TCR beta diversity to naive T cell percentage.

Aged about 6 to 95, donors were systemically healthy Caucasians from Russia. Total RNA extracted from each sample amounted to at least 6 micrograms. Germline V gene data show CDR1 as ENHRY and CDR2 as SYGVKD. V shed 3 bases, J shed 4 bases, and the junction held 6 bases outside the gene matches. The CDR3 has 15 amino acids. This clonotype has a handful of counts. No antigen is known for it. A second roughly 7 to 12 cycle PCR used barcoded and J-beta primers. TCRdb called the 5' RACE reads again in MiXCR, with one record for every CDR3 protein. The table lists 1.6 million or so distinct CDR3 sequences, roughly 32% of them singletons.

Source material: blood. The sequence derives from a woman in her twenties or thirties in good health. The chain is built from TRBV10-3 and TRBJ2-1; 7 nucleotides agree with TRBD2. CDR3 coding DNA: TGTGCCATCAGTGATGTGGGGGGGGGGTACAATGAGCAGTTCTTC. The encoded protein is CAISDVGGGYNEQFF.